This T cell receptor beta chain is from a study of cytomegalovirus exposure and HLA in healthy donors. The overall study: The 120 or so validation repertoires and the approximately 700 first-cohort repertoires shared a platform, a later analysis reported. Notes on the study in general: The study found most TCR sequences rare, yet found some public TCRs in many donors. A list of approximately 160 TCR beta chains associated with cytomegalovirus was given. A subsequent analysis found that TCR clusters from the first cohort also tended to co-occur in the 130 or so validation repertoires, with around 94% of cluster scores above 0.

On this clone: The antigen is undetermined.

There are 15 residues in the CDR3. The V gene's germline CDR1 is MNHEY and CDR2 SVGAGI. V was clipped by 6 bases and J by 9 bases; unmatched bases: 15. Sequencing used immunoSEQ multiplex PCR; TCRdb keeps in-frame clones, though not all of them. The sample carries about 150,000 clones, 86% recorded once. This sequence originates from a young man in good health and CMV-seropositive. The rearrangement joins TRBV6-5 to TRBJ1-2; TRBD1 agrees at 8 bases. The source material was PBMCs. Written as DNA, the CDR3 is TGTGCCAGCAGCGGGAAGGCAGGGGGCCTTAGGAGCTACACCTTC. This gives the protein CASSGKAGGLRSYTF.